Below are 18 T cell receptor beta chains sequenced from a single sample in a study of blood T cells in healthy people across ages. Primers used in a second PCR of roughly 6 to 12 cycles were a sample-barcoded 5' primer and a J-beta primer mix. In TCRdb, the 5' RACE reads were re-called with MiXCR into one record per CDR3 protein. This table holds over 1.5 million distinct CDR3 sequences, 40% to 55% found once. Sequenced sample: blood. The receptors stem from a woman in her forties in good health.

This clonotype has just a few counts. This sequence may be a read error, since a much larger clone differs from it by one base. V is TRBV4-2 and J is TRBJ2-7; 8 nucleotides agree with TRBD1. The CDR3 length is 14 residues. The germline CDR1 and CDR2 sequences are LGHNA and YNFKEQ. CDR3 protein: CTSSQVGQGYEQYF. The CDR3 bases are TGTACCAGCAGCCAGGTAGGACAGGGCTACGAGCAGTACTTC.

This clonotype has a handful of counts. The chain joins TRBV6-4 to TRBJ2-5; D may correspond to TRBD1 or TRBD2 (7 bases each). Germline values: CDR1 MRHNA, CDR2 SNTAGT. Trimming shortened V by 5 bases and J by 11 bases, and 18 bases separated the two germline ends. The CDR3 is 13 residues long. The CDR3 region has the DNA TGTGCCAGCAGTATTACAGGGGAGGGGGAGCAGTACTTC. Amino acids: CASSITGEGEQYF.

The chain is built from TRBV7-9 and TRBJ1-2; D is unclear. The CDR3 sequence is 11 residues long. V was trimmed by 5 bases and J by 8 bases, leaving 9 bases between them. Germline-derived CDR1 and CDR2 are SEHNR and FQNEAQ (reference sequence). In DNA, the CDR3 is TGTGCCAGCAGCGTGGAGGAAGGCTACACCTTC. Protein product: CASSVEEGYTF.

CDR3 region: CASSDLGGTDTQYF. Here the CDR3 DNA reads TGTGCCAGCAGTGACTTAGGGGGCACAGATACGCAGTATTTT. The chain recombines TRBV6-4 with TRBJ2-3, with D tentatively TRBD1 (5 bases). Per the germline V gene, CDR1 is MRHNA and CDR2 is SNTAGT. The CDR3 length is 14 residues. The V and J ends lost 1 base and 1 base respectively, with 6 bases between them.

The genes are TRBV15 and TRBJ2-3, with D possibly matching TRBD2 (5 bases). This CDR3 contains 15 residues. CDR1 LNHNV and CDR2 YYDKDF come from the germline V gene (reference sequence). V lost 3 bases, J lost 3 bases, and 13 bases lay in between. The chain's CDR3 is CATSSLGEGTDTQYF. The CDR3 DNA reads TGTGCCACCAGCAGTCTCGGTGAGGGTACAGATACGCAGTATTTT. The full variable domain, rest sourced from reference TRBV15 and TRBJ2-3, is DAMVIQNPRYQVTQFGKPVTLSCSQTLNHNVMYWYQQKSSQAPKLLFHYYDKDFNNEADTPDNFQSRRPNTSFCFLDIRSPGLGDTAMYLCATSSLGEGTDTQYFGPGTRLTVL.

This chain connects TRBV2 to TRBJ2-3; TRBD1 aligns across 8 bases. V gave up 8 bases and J gave up 4 bases; unmatched junction bases: 5. The CDR3 totals 13 residues. CDR1 is SNHLY, CDR2 FYNNEI, per germline. CDR3 in DNA: TGTGCCAGCGACAGGGGCGTACCAGATACGCAGTATTTT. It is translated as CASDRGVPDTQYF. The variable domain in full, completed from reference TRBV2 and TRBJ2-3, reads EPEVTQTPSHQVTQMGQEVILRCVPISNHLYFYWYRQILGQKVEFLVSFYNNEISEKSEIFDDQFSVERPDGSNFTLKIRSTKLEDSAMYFCASDRGVPDTQYFGPGTRLTVL.

The chain couples TRBV5-8 to TRBJ2-1, with 8 bases that match TRBD2. Germline CDR1 and CDR2: SGHTS and YDEGEE. The CDR3 spans 15 residues. With 2 bases clipped from V and 8 bases from J, the junction kept 9 bases outside the gene matches. CDR3 protein: CASSFSGAAIDEQFF. In DNA form, the CDR3 reads TGTGCCAGCAGCTTTAGCGGGGCTGCGATCGATGAGCAGTTCTTC.

The chain uses TRBV2 and TRBJ2-5, with D perhaps TRBD1 or TRBD2 (5 bases each). The J call could be wrong; TRBJ2-7 is a better fit for the DNA end. The CDR3 extends over 14 amino acids. Germline CDR1 SNHLY, CDR2 FYNNEI. DNA for the CDR3: TGTGCCAGCAGGGGGGATTCGAACACCTACGAGCAGTACTTC. It codes for CASRGDSNTYEQYF.

With respect to this clonotype: Relative to the germline gene, one junction end is altered; a read error may explain this. The rearrangement uses TRBV7-7 and TRBJ2-4; 8 bases align to TRBD1. Gene TRBJ2-5 matches the end of the DNA better, so the J call may be wrong. CDR3 length equals 13 residues. CDR1 is SSHAT, CDR2 FNYEAQ, per germline (reference sequence). CDR3 sequence: CASSSDRAGTQYF. The CDR3, as DNA: TGTGCTAGCAGCTCGGACAGGGCGGGGACCCAGTACTTC.

This chain uses TRBV29-1 with TRBJ2-5, with no clear D. This CDR3 has 10 residues. Deletions cut 4 bases from V and 5 bases from J, with 5 bases between. The V gene's germline CDR1 is SQVTM and CDR2 ANQGSEA. The chain's CDR3 is CSVVWETQYF. The CDR3 bases are TGCAGCGTTGTGTGGGAGACCCAGTACTTC.

The chain carries TRBV14 and TRBJ1-2; unclear D gene. Between the trimmed V and J ends, which lost 0 bases and 3 bases, there was a span of 8 bases. The CDR3 loop spans 14 amino acids. The germline V gene has CDR1 SGHDN and CDR2 FVKESK. CDR3 DNA: TGTGCCAGCAGCCAAGATAGTAGTGACTATGGCTACACCTTC. Amino acid sequence: CASSQDSSDYGYTF.

This sequence joins TRBV28 and TRBJ1-6; TRBD1 might be the D (6 bases). This CDR3 region has 14 residues. Germline loops: CDR1 MDHEN, CDR2 SYDVKM. Deletions cut 6 bases from V and 9 bases from J, with 15 bases between. CDR3 nucleotide sequence: TGTGCCAGCAGGACAGCCGGACAGCGTTCACCCCTCCACTTT. It translates to CASRTAGQRSPLHF. The full variable domain, in which reference TRBV28 and TRBJ1-6 provide the parts outside the CDR3, is DVKVTQSSRYLVKRTGEKVFLECVQDMDHENMFWYRQDPGLGLRLIYFSYDVKMKEKGDIPEGYSVSREKKERFSLILESASTNQTSMYLCASRTAGQRSPLHFGNGTRLTVT.

The V gene is TRBV4-1, the J gene TRBJ1-2, with TRBD1 identical over 7 bases. The CDR3 runs 16 residues. After removal of 0 bases from V and 3 bases from J, the junction contained 7 bases not matched to a gene. Germline V CDR1 and CDR2: MGHRA, YSYEKL. CDR3 sequence reads: CASSQEGTARDYGYTF. The CDR3 DNA follows: TGCGCCAGCAGCCAAGAGGGGACAGCTCGGGACTATGGCTACACCTTC.

A few counts support this clonotype. The chain carries TRBV24-1 and TRBJ1-2; D is unresolved. The CDR3 spans 12 residues. The V gene lost 7 bases and the J gene lost 6 bases, with 11 bases spanning the gap. Germline assignment: CDR1 KGHDR and CDR2 SFDVKD. DNA of the CDR3: TGTGCCACCAGCGATCATCGTCATGGCTACACCTTC. This translates into CATSDHRHGYTF.

This clonotype came up a few times. The V gene is TRBV29-1, the J gene TRBJ2-5; D might be TRBD2 (7 bases). CDR3 size: 17 residues. Germline V gene sequence: CDR1 SQVTM, CDR2 ANQGSEA. Between the trimmed V and J ends, which lost 4 bases and 5 bases, there was a span of 26 bases. The CDR3 DNA reads TGCAGCGTTGGTGGCAAAAACGGGGGGCCGAGTGTGGAGACCCAGTACTTC. It codes for CSVGGKNGGPSVETQYF.

The gene calls are TRBV5-1 and TRBJ2-3, with 9 bases aligning to TRBD1. The CDR3 runs to 15 residues. V gave up 4 bases and J gave up 3 bases; unmatched junction bases: 6. CDR1 is SGHRS, CDR2 YFSETQ, per germline. CDR3 residues: CASSVTGTGTDTQYF. Here the CDR3 DNA reads TGCGCCAGCAGCGTCACCGGGACAGGGACAGATACGCAGTATTTT.

The V and J genes are TRBV5-6 and TRBJ2-3; D is undetermined. Germline-derived CDR1 and CDR2 are SGHDT and YYEEEE. Trimming took 3 bases from V and 5 from J, leaving 16 bases between them. This CDR3 is built from 15 residues. The DNA of the CDR3 is TGTGCCAGCAGCTCAGTACGGGCCCTAGGAGATACGCAGTATTTT. Residues: CASSSVRALGDTQYF.

The chain recombines TRBV7-2 with TRBJ1-2, with TRBD1 as a possible D gene (5 bases). Germline V gene data show CDR1 as SGHTA and CDR2 as FQGNSA. CDR3 length: 14 amino acids. Trimming took 1 base from V and 7 from J, leaving 13 bases between them. Here the CDR3 DNA reads TGTGCCAGCAGCTTAGACGGCAGGGCGGGTGGCTACACCTTC. Protein sequence: CASSLDGRAGGYTF.